This passage covers 7 T cell receptor beta chains from one sample sequenced in a study of regulatory T cells in long-lasting Graves disease. Time point described: newly diagnosed GD, antithyroid drugs for less than 3 months. RNA from PBMCs was the source of the TCR library. HTBI primers from iRepertoire and Arm-PCR of CDR3 regions yielded the TCR beta libraries. TCRdb called the multiplex PCR reads again in MiXCR, with one record for every CDR3 protein. The sample contains 350,000 to 500,000 distinct CDR3 sequences, roughly 15% of which appear only once. These records were also assigned to another study, of T cells in Graves' hyperthyroidism and ophthalmopathy.

The sequences come from peripheral blood mononuclear cells (PBMCs), collected at new diagnosis, from a patient treated with antithyroid drugs. Every receptor here comes from a woman aged 18-35 years with Graves disease.

This chain uses TRBV28 with TRBJ2-1; TRBD2 agrees at 7 bases. The germline gives CDR1 MDHEN, CDR2 SYDVKM. This CDR3 has 13 amino acids. Trimming at V came to 5 bases and at J to 10 bases, leaving 8 bases not matched to a gene. The CDR3 DNA is TGTGCCAGCAGTGCCCCCCCGCGGGGGGAGCAGTTCTTC. It is translated as CASSAPPRGEQFF.

V usage is TRBV27 and J usage is TRBJ2-4; possibly TRBD1 for D (6 bases). Trimming cost V 4 bases and J 1 base, with 17 bases left between them. Germline CDR1 and CDR2: MNHEY and SMNVEV (reference sequence). This CDR3 is 17 amino acids long. The CDR3 reads CASSSRRGLEAKNIQYF. CDR3 coding DNA: TGTGCCAGCAGTTCTCGTAGGGGGTTGGAGGCCAAAAACATTCAGTACTTC.

The V gene is TRBV6-4, the J gene TRBJ2-6; either TRBD1 or TRBD2 may fit D (5 bases each). Trimming took 3 bases from V and 0 from J, leaving 12 bases between them. Germline V gene sequence: CDR1 MRHNA, CDR2 SNTAGT. The CDR3 sequence is 17 residues long. The CDR3 loop is CASSDSGAGSGANVLTF. The CDR3 DNA reads TGTGCCAGCAGTGATTCTGGGGCGGGCTCTGGGGCCAACGTCCTGACTTTC.

The chain recombines TRBV6-1 with TRBJ2-7; 8 nucleotides align to TRBD1. The ends lost 7 bases at V and 2 bases at J; junction bases unmatched: 7. Germline CDR1 reads MNHNS; CDR2 reads SASEGT. This CDR3 spans 14 amino acids. The CDR3 sequence is CASTSTGVAYEQYF. As DNA, the CDR3 is TGTGCCAGCACCTCGACAGGGGTTGCCTACGAGCAGTACTTC.

This clonotype was recorded many times. The chain employs TRBV5-6 and TRBJ1-2, with 7 bases matching TRBD1. The CDR3 sequence is 14 residues long. In germline, CDR1 is SGHDT, CDR2 YYEEEE. The V segment lost 3 bases and the J segment 1 base; nucleotides outside the gene matches: 3. CDR3 protein: CASSSGTVNYGYTF. The DNA for the CDR3 is TGTGCCAGCAGCTCCGGGACAGTTAACTATGGCTACACCTTC.

This clonotype was observed many times. V usage is TRBV7-2 and J usage is TRBJ2-1; D is possibly TRBD1 (6 bases). The germline gives CDR1 SGHTA, CDR2 FQGNSA. V was trimmed by 2 bases and J by 4 bases, leaving 12 bases between them. The CDR3 runs to 15 residues. This CDR3 reads CASSLRGDIYNEQFF. The CDR3 coding sequence is TGTGCCAGCAGCTTACGAGGGGACATATACAATGAGCAGTTCTTC.

This clonotype was found many times. One junction end disagrees with the germline gene, perhaps due to a read error. The chain combines TRBV12-3 or TRBV12-4 with TRBJ2-7; the match to TRBD1 covers 8 bases. CDR3 size: 14 residues. The CDR3 bases are TGCGCCAGCAGCCAGGGGGCCTTTTACGATGAGCAGTACTTC. This sequence encodes CASSQGAFYDEQYF.